The 14 T cell receptor beta chains given below trace back to one sample, sequenced in a study of beta chain features in type 1 diabetes. The entirety of the isolated RNA underwent reverse transcription, so expressed TCRB transcripts were sequenced. Only in-frame clones appear in the TCRdb table, and some are missing; sequencing was by immunoSEQ multiplex PCR. The sample gives about 150,000 clones, around 10% of which show up once; roughly 2% is in the top ten. Material for sequencing was central memory CD4+ T cells from blood. The receptors come from a man younger than 35 in good health.

This clone appeared a few times. V and J are TRBV5-6 and TRBJ2-7; D tentatively fits TRBD1 or TRBD2 (5 bases each). Germline V gives CDR1 SGHDT, CDR2 YYEEEE. V lost 4 bases to trimming and J lost 0 bases, with 11 bases between them. The CDR3 runs 14 residues. As DNA, the CDR3 is TGTGCCAGCAGCCGGGACCGACGCTCCTACGAGCAGTACTTC. It is translated as CASSRDRRSYEQYF. Drawing the rest from reference TRBV5-6 and TRBJ2-7, the complete variable domain is DAGVTQSPTHLIKTRGQQVTLRCSPKSGHDTVSWYQQALGQGPQFIFQYYEEEERQRGNFPDRFSGHQFPNYSSELNVNALLLGDSALYLCASSRDRRSYEQYFGPGTRLTVT.

This clone was seen at least ten times. The rearrangement uses TRBV19 and TRBJ1-2; perhaps TRBD1 as D (5 bases). This CDR3 comprises 15 residues. In germline, CDR1 is LNHDA, CDR2 SQIVND (reference sequence). V dropped 11 bases and J dropped 5 bases, with 24 bases sitting between them. The CDR3 sequence is CASNPGRELGYGYTF. The CDR3 DNA sequence: TGTGCCTCCAACCCCGGCAGGGAACTTGGGTATGGCTACACCTTC.

This clone was seen at least ten times. The chain is built from TRBV10-3 and TRBJ1-1; 7 bases line up with TRBD1. Trimming took 9 bases from V and 0 from J; bases not matched to a gene: 4. CDR3 length: 13 amino acids. CDR1 ENHRY and CDR2 SYGVKD come from the germline V gene. The DNA for the CDR3 is TGTGCCATTTCAGGGGGTTTGAACACTGAAGCTTTCTTT. It codes for CAISGGLNTEAFF.

At least ten counts were recorded for this clone. V gene TRBV5-4 combines with J gene TRBJ1-4; D remains unclear. CDR1 SGHNT and CDR2 YYREEE come from the germline V gene (reference sequence). The V end lost 2 bases, the J end lost 3 bases, and 8 bases lay between the germline ends. This CDR3 has 14 residues. CDR3 sequence: CASSFGQANEKLFF. The CDR3 region has the DNA TGTGCCAGCAGCTTCGGGCAGGCTAATGAAAAACTGTTTTTT.

The chain has TRBV11-3 and TRBJ2-3; D is unclear. Trimming shortened V by 0 bases and J by 7 bases, and 8 bases separated the two germline ends. CDR1 and CDR2 from the germline V gene are SGHNT and YENEEA. The CDR3 spans 13 residues. DNA of the CDR3: TGTGCCAGCAGCTTAGACCCTACGAATACGCAGTATTTT. It yields the protein CASSLDPTNTQYF.

The rearrangement links TRBV18 to TRBJ2-3, with 9 positions matching TRBD1. Germline assignment: CDR1 KGHSH and CDR2 LQKENI. The V gene end was trimmed by 4 bases and the J gene end by 6 bases; junction bases not matched to a gene: 17. This CDR3 comprises 18 residues. The CDR3 sequence is CASSLDLPGTGNFDTQYF. The CDR3 DNA sequence: TGTGCCAGCTCACTAGATCTCCCCGGGACAGGGAACTTCGATACGCAGTATTTT.

This clone was found a few times. V and J are TRBV9 and TRBJ2-7; either TRBD1 or TRBD2 may supply D (5 bases each). V shed 0 bases and J shed 3 bases, with 13 bases lying between them. The CDR3 is 15 residues long. Germline V gene lookup returns CDR1 SGDLS and CDR2 YYNGEE. The DNA of the CDR3 is TGTGCCAGCAGCGTAGACGAGGGGAACCTCTACGAGCAGTACTTC. Residues: CASSVDEGNLYEQYF.

This clone was recorded a few times. This chain joins TRBV14 and TRBJ2-7; D is perhaps TRBD1 or TRBD2 (5 bases each). Germline V gene sequence: CDR1 SGHDN, CDR2 FVKESK. The V end was cut by 3 bases, the J end by 3 bases, with 27 bases between. This CDR3 region has 19 residues. CDR3 nucleotide sequence: TGTGCCAGCAGCCATCGGTCGGGCCGTGGGAGAGACAGAGACTACGAGCAGTACTTC. Its translation is CASSHRSGRGRDRDYEQYF.

A few counts support this clone. Other DNA sequences in the sample encode the same CDR3. V usage is TRBV29-1 and J usage is TRBJ1-1; possible D gene TRBD1, 6 bases. V lost 7 bases and J 0 bases, leaving 12 bases between the germline ends. The germline V gene has CDR1 SQVTM and CDR2 ANQGSEA. CDR3 length: 13 amino acids. In DNA, the CDR3 is TGCAGCGGGTCGGGACACTTGAACACTGAAGCTTTCTTT. It specifies CSGSGHLNTEAFF. The variable domain in full, completed from reference TRBV29-1 and TRBJ1-1, reads SAVISQKPSRDICQRGTSLTIQCQVDSQVTMMFWYRQQPGQSLTLIATANQGSEATYESGFVIDKFPISRPNLTFSTLTVSNMSPEDSSIYLCSGSGHLNTEAFFGQGTRLTVV.

This clone was counted only a few times. V gene TRBV4-3 combines with J gene TRBJ1-2; no clear D. Trimming took 0 bases from V and 0 from J, leaving 14 bases between them. The CDR3 totals 17 residues. CDR1 LGHNA and CDR2 YSLEER come from the germline V gene. The CDR3 DNA follows: TGCGCCAGCAGCCAAGAGGGCTGGGCGGGGACTAACTATGGCTACACCTTC. It is translated as CASSQEGWAGTNYGYTF.

The J gene is TRBJ1-1, the V gene TRBV14; TRBD1 is a possible D gene (5 bases). V shed 0 bases and J shed 1 base, with 21 bases lying between them. Per the germline V gene, CDR1 is SGHDN and CDR2 is FVKESK. The CDR3 spans 19 residues. The CDR3 here is CASSQERAGRKWENTEAFF. In nucleotides, the CDR3 is TGTGCCAGCAGCCAAGAACGGGCAGGGAGAAAGTGGGAGAACACTGAAGCTTTCTTT. The whole variable domain, filled in from reference TRBV14 and TRBJ1-1, reads EAGVTQFPSHSVIEKGQTVTLRCDPISGHDNLYWYRRVMGKEIKFLLHFVKESKQDESGMPNNRFLAERTGGTYSTLKVQPAELEDSGVYFCASSQERAGRKWENTEAFFGQGTRLTVV.

The rearrangement joins TRBV4-3 to TRBJ2-7, with a weak D call TRBD2 (5 bases). The CDR3 is 15 amino acids. CDR1 and CDR2 from the germline V gene are LGHNA and YSLEER. V shed 0 bases and J shed 3 bases, with 12 bases lying between them. CDR3 sequence reads: CASSQDLYRGYEQYF. The CDR3 nucleotides read TGCGCCAGCAGCCAAGATCTATATCGGGGCTACGAGCAGTACTTC.

This chain links TRBV6-6 with TRBJ1-5; no definite D call. CDR1 MNHNY and CDR2 SVGAGI come from the germline V gene (reference sequence). The ends were cut back, 0 bases at V and 6 bases at J, with 6 bases in the middle. The length of the CDR3 is 13 residues. CDR3 region: CASSYSLAQPQHF. The CDR3 region has the DNA TGTGCCAGCAGTTACTCGCTTGCTCAGCCCCAGCATTTT.

The chain couples TRBV19 to TRBJ1-6, with 9 bases lining up with TRBD1. With V trimmed by 6 bases and J by 14 bases, 8 bases remained unmatched. CDR1 and CDR2 (germline): LNHDA, SQIVND (reference sequence). The CDR3 sequence is 13 residues long. The CDR3 DNA follows: TGTGCCAGTAGGGGACAGGGCGTTGGCACCCTCCACTTT. It yields the protein CASRGQGVGTLHF.